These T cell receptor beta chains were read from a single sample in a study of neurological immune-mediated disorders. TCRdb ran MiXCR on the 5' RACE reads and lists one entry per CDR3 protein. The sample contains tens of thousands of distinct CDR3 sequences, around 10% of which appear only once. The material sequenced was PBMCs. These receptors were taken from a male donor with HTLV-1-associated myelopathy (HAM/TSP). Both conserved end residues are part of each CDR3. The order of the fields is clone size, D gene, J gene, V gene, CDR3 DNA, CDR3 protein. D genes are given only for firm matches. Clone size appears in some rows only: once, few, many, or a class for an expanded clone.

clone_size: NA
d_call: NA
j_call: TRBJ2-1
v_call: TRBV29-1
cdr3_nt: TGCAGGGGGGATGAGCAGTTCTTC
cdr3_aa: CRGDEQFF

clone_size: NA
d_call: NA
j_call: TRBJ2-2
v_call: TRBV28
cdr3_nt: TGTGCCAGCTTGACCCCAGGGAGGTTCACCGGGGAGCTGTTTTTT
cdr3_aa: CASLTPGRFTGELFF

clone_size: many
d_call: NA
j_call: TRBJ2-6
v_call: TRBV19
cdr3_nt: TGTGCCAGTAGTATCGGGGCTGGGGCCAACGTCCTGACTTTC
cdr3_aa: CASSIGAGANVLTF

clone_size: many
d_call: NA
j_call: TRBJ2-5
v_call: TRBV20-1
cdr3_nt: TGCAGTGCTAGAGAGGCCAACTCAGAGACCCAGTACTTC
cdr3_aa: CSAREANSETQYF

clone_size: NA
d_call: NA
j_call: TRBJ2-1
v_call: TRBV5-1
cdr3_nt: TGCGCCAGCAGCGGCACCGTACAGGGTGAGCAGTTCTTC
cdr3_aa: CASSGTVQGEQFF

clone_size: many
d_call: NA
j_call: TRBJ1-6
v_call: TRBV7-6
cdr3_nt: TGTGCCAGCAGCTTAGGTACAGGGAGAAATAATTCACCCCTCCACTTT
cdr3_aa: CASSLGTGRNNSPLHF

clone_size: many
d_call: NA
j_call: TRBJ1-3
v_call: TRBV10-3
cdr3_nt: TGTGCCATCAAGAGAGACACGGTCTCTGGAAACACCATATATTTT
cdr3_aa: CAIKRDTVSGNTIYF

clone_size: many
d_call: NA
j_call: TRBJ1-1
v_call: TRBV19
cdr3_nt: TGTGCCAGTTCGCAGGTCTCCATGAACACTGAAGCTTTCTTT
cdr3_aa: CASSQVSMNTEAFF

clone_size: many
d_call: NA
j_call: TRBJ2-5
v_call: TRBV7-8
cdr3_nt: TGTGCCAGCAGCTTAGCGGGGGCCCAGTTGCCCGGGACCCAGTACTTC
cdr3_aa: CASSLAGAQLPGTQYF

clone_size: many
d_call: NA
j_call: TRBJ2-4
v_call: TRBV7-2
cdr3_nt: TGTGCCAGCACCCAGGGGAGCGCCAAAAACATTCAGTACTTC
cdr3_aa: CASTQGSAKNIQYF

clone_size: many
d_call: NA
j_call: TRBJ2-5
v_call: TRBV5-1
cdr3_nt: TGCGCCAGCAGCTTGGTCCCGGGGAAAGAGACCCAGTACTTC
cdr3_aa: CASSLVPGKETQYF

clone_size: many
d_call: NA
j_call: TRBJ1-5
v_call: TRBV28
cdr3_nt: TGTGCCAGCAGACCCCATAGGCGGAATCAGCCCCAGCATTTT
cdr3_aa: CASRPHRRNQPQHF

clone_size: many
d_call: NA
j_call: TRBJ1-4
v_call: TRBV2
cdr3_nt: TGTGCCAGCAGAGGAGACACCCGGAAACGACTGTTTTTT
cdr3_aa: CASRGDTRKRLFF

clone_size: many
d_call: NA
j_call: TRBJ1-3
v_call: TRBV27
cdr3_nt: TGTGCCAGCAGTTTAAAGCGGGGAGGGGGAAACACCATATATTTT
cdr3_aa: CASSLKRGGGNTIYF

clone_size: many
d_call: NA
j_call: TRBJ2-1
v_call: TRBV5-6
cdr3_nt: TGTGCCAGCACCAAAACCACGGGAAATGAGCAGTTCTTC
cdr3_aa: CASTKTTGNEQFF

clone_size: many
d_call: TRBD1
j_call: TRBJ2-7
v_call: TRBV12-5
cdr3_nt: TGTGCTAGTGGTTTGGACAGGGGTCGAGGCTCCTACGAGCAGTACTTC
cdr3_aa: CASGLDRGRGSYEQYF

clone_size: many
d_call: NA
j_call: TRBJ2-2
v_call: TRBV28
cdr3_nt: TGTGCCAGCATTCGGACTCCGAGCACCGGGGAGCTGTTTTTT
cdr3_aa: CASIRTPSTGELFF

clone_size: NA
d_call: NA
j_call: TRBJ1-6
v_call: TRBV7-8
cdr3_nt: TGTGCCAGCAGCTTAAGGAATTCACCCCTCCACTTT
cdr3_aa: CASSLRNSPLHF

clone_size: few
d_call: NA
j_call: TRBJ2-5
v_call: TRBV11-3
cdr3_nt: TGTGCCAGCAGCTTCCTCCAAGAGACCCAGTACTTC
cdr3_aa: CASSFLQETQYF

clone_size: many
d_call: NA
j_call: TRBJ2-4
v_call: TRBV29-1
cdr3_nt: TGCAGCGTGAAGCAGCGACTAGCCAAAAACATTCAGTACTTC
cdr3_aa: CSVKQRLAKNIQYF

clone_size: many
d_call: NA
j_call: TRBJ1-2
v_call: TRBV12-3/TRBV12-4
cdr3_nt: TGTGCCAGCAGTTTAAACGTACTCATCTATGGCTACACCTTC
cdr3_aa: CASSLNVLIYGYTF

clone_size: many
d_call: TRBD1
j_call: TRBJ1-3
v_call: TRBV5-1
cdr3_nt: TGCGCCAGCAGCTTGAAGGACAGGCACTCTGGAAACACCATATATTTT
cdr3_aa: CASSLKDRHSGNTIYF

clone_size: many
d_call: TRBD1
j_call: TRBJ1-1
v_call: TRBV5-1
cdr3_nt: TGCGCCAGCAGCCCCTCTCCACCCGGACAGGGGGGAACTGAAGCTTTCTTT
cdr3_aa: CASSPSPPGQGGTEAFF

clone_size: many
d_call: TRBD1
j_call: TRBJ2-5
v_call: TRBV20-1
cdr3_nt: TGCAGTGCTAGGACAGGGCTGACCCAGTACTTC
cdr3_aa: CSARTGLTQYF

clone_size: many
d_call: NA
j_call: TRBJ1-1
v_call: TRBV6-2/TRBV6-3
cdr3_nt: TGTGCCAGCAGTTACTCGACCACAGGGTTTGCTGAAGCTTTCTTT
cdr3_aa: CASSYSTTGFAEAFF

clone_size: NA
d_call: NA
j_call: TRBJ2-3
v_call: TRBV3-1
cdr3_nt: TGTGCCAGCAGCCAAGATGTGGCAGGGGCCCATACGCAGTATTTT
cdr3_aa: CASSQDVAGAHTQYF

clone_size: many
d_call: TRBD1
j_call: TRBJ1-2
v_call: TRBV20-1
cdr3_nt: TGCAGTGCCAACCCGGGACAGGGCTATGGCTACACCTTC
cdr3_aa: CSANPGQGYGYTF

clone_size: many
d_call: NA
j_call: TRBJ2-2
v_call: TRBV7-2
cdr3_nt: TGTGCCAGCAGCTCTCCTAACACCGGGGAGCTGTTTTTT
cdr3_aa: CASSSPNTGELFF

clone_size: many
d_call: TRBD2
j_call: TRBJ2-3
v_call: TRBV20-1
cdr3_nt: TGCAGTGCTAGGAGGGGACTAGGCACAGATACGCAGTATTTT
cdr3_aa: CSARRGLGTDTQYF

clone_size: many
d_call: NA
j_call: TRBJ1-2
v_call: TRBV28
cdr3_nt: TGTGCCAGCAGCCCGGACAGATATGGCTACACCTTC
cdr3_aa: CASSPDRYGYTF

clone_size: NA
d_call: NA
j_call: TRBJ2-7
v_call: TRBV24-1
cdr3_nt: TGTGCCACCAGTGCCAAGTGGGTGGCATTTAACGAGCAGTACTTC
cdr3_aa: CATSAKWVAFNEQYF

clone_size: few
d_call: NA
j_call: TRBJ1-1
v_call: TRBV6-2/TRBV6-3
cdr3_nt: TGTGCCAGCAGTTACTGGACCTCCCCGGGCACTGAAGCTTTCTTT
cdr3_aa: CASSYWTSPGTEAFF

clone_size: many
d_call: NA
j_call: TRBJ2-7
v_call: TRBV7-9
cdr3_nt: TGTGCCAGCAGCCCCGAGGACTATAAAGAGTACTTC
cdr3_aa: CASSPEDYKEYF

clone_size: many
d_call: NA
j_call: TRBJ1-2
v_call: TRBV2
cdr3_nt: TGTGCCAGCAGTGAAGGGTACTATGGCTACACCTTC
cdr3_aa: CASSEGYYGYTF

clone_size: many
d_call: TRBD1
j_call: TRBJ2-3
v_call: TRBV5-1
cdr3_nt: TGCGCCAGCAGCGCCGGGACAGGCACAGATACGCAGTATTTT
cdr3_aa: CASSAGTGTDTQYF

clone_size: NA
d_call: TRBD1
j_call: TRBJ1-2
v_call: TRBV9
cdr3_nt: TGTGCCAGCATCGTAGACAGGGGCCCGACTAACTATGACTACACCTTC
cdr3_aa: CASIVDRGPTNYDYTF

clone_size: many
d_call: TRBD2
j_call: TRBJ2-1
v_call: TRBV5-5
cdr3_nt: TGTGCCAGCATTCTTAGCGGGGGCTGGGAGCAGTTCTTC
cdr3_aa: CASILSGGWEQFF

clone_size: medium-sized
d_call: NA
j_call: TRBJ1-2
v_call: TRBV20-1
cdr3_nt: TGCAGTGCTAGAGGAGGGGGAGGGGGAGTGTCTAACTATGGCTACACCTTC
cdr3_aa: CSARGGGGGVSNYGYTF

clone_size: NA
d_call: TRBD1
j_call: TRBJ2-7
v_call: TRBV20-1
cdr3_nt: TGCAGTGCTATAGAGGGGGCAGGTAACTTCGAGCAGTACTTC
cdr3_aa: CSAIEGAGNFEQYF

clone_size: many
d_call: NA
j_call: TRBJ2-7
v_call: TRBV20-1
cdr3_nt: TGCAGTGCTAGGTTGGTGAACTACGAGCAGTACTTC
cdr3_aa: CSARLVNYEQYF

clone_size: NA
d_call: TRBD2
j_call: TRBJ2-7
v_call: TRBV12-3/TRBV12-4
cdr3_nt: TGTCCCAACAGTCTAAAGACTAGCGGGGGATTCTACGAGCAGTACTTC
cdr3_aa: CPNSLKTSGGFYEQYF

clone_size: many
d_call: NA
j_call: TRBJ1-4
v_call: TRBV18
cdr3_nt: TGTGCCAGCTCACCACTGTATAGAATAAATGAAAAACTGTTTTTT
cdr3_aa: CASSPLYRINEKLFF

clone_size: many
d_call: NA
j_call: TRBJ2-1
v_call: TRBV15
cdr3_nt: TGTGCCACCAGCGCAGGGCCATACAATGAGCAGTTCTTC
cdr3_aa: CATSAGPYNEQFF

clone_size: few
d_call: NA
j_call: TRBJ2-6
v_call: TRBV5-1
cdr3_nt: TGCGCCAGCAGCTTATCCCCAGGAACTCTCTCTGGGGCCAACGTCCTGACTTTC
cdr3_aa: CASSLSPGTLSGANVLTF